Presented here are 5 T cell receptor beta chains from one specimen sequenced in a study of Graves' ophthalmopathy and Graves' hyperthyroidism. The sequenced template was RNA, covering the TCR beta CDR3 region. RT-PCR in the first round used HTBI primers; a second-round multiplex PCR followed. TCRdb reprocessed the multiplex PCR reads with MiXCR, giving one entry per CDR3 protein. The profile covers approximately 210,000 distinct CDR3 sequences, with 20% to 25% appearing a single time and around 45% taken by the ten largest. Material: peripheral blood. The origin of the receptors is a woman aged 45-60 years with Graves' ophthalmopathy.

The table lists this clonotype with many counts. This rearrangement joins TRBV3-1 to TRBJ1-1; the D is unclear. Germline V gives CDR1 LGHDT, CDR2 YNNKEL (reference sequence). The germline V and J ends were trimmed by 0 bases and 4 bases, with 12 bases remaining between them. The CDR3 loop spans 15 amino acids. CDR3 in amino acids: CASSQDARGGTEAFF. Written as DNA, the CDR3 is TGTGCCAGCAGCCAAGATGCCCGGGGTGGCACTGAAGCTTTCTTT.

This clonotype showed up many times. The V gene is TRBV29-1, the J gene TRBJ2-4; no reliable D call. The V end lost 2 bases, the J end lost 6 bases, and 5 bases lay between the germline ends. The V gene's germline CDR1 is SQVTM and CDR2 ANQGSEA. This CDR3 comprises 11 residues. The DNA for the CDR3 is TGCAGCGTTGAAACAAGAAACATTCAGTACTTC. Its protein product is CSVETRNIQYF.

The chain combines TRBV12-3 or TRBV12-4 with TRBJ1-1, with D possibly being TRBD1 (5 bases). CDR3 length: 13 amino acids. V lost 6 bases, J lost 10 bases, and 18 bases lay in between. The CDR3: CASRGRYTTGAFF. The CDR3 DNA follows: TGTGCCAGCAGGGGACGGTATACTACCGGAGCTTTCTTT.

Ten or more counts support this clonotype. This chain uses TRBV7-2 with TRBJ2-7, with 8 positions matching TRBD2. CDR1 is SGHTA, CDR2 FQGNSA, per germline. The ends lost 3 bases at V and 1 base at J; junction bases unmatched: 2. The CDR3 extends over 14 amino acids. CDR3 protein: CASSFAGGSYEQYF. The CDR3 nucleotides are TGTGCCAGCAGCTTCGCGGGGGGTTCCTACGAGCAGTACTTC.

The sample holds many counts of this clonotype. The J gene is TRBJ2-5, the V gene TRBV7-8; the match to TRBD2 covers 9 bases. Trimming removed 3 bases from V and 4 bases from J; junction bases left unmatched: 15. This CDR3 has 18 amino acids. CDR1 and CDR2 from the germline V gene are SGHVS and FQNEAQ. CDR3 in DNA: TGTGCCAGCAGCTTTTCCCAGGAGGGCGGGAGGGGGTCAGAGACCCAGTACTTC. Encoded protein: CASSFSQEGGRGSETQYF.